The present entry profiles one T cell receptor (beta chain) with its context. This entry comes from a study of CD8 T cells in Susac syndrome. This CDR3 has 14 residues. Trimming shortened V by 8 bases and J by 0 bases, and 11 bases separated the two germline ends. CDR1 MNHEY and CDR2 SVGEGT come from the germline V gene. RNA in amounts of about 0.5 to 1 ug was reverse transcribed with random hexamers. The authors amplified TCR beta CDR3 across 54 Vbeta and 13 Jbeta using immunoSEQ multiplex PCR. TCRdb fed the immunoSEQ multiplex PCR reads into MiXCR, producing one record per CDR3 protein. The sample holds 200,000 or so distinct CDR3 sequences; roughly 96% are singletons and the top ten take approximately 0.097%.

This receptor was taken from a human donor with multiple sclerosis. The chain employs TRBV6-2 or TRBV6-3 and TRBJ2-1, with a weak D call TRBD2 (5 bases). Material: CD4+ T cells from PBMCs. CDR3 DNA: TGTGCCAGCTCGTCGGCGGGCTCCTACAATGAGCAGTTCTTC. It is translated as CASSSAGSYNEQFF.